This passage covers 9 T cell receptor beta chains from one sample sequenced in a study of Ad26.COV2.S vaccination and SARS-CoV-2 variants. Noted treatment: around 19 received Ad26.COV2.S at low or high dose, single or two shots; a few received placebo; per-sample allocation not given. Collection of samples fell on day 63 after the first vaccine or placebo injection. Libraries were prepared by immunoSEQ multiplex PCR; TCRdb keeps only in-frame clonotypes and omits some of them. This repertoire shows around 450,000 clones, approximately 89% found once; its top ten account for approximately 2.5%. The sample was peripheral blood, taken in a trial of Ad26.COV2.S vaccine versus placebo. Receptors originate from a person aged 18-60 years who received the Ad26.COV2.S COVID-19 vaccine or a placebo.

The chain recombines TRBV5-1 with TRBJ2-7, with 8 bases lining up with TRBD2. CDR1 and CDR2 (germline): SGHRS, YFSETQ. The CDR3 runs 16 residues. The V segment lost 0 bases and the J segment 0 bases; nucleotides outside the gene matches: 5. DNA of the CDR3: TGCGCCAGCAGCTTGGTGGCGGGGGGTGCCTCCTACGAGCAGTACTTC. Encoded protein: CASSLVAGGASYEQYF.

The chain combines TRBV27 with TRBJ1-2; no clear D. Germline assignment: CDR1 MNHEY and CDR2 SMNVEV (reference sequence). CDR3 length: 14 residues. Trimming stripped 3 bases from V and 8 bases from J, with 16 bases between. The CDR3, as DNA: TGTGCCAGCAGTTTCGCGGGCCGGACGAGGGGCTACACCTTC. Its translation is CASSFAGRTRGYTF.

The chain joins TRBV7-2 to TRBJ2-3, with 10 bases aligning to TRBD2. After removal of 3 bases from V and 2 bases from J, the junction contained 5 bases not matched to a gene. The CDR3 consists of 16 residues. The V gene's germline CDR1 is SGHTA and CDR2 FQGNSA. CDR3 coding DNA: TGTGCCAGCAGCTTGCTAGCGGGAGTCACCACAGATACGCAGTATTTT. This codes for CASSLLAGVTTDTQYF.

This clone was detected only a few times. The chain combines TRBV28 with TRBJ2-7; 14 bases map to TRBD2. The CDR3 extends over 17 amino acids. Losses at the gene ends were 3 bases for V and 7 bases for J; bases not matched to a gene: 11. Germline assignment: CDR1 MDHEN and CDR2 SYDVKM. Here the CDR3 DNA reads TGTGCCAGCAGTTTCCCGGGACTAGCGGGGGAGGCGGGTGAGCAGTACTTC. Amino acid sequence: CASSFPGLAGEAGEQYF.

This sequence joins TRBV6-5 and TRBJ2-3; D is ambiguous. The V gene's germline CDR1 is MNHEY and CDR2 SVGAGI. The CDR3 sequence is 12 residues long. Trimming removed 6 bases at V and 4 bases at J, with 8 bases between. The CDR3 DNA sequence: TGTGCCAGCAGGGGTTACGCAGATACGCAGTATTTT. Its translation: CASRGYADTQYF.

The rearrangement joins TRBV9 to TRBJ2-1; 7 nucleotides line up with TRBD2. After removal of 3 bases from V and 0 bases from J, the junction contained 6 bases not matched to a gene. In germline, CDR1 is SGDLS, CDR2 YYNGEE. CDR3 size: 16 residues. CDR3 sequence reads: CASSAAGLSSYNEQFF. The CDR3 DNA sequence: TGTGCCAGCAGCGCAGCGGGGTTAAGCTCCTACAATGAGCAGTTCTTC.

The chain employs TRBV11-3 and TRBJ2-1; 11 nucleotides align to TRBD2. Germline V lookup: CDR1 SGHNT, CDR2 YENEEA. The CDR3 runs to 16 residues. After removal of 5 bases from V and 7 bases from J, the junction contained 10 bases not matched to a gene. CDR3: CASSQPSGRKRNEQFF. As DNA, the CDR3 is TGTGCCAGCAGCCAACCTAGCGGGAGGAAACGGAATGAGCAGTTCTTC. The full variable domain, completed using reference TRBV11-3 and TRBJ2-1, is EAGVVQSPRYKIIEKKQPVAFWCNPISGHNTLYWYLQNLGQGPELLIRYENEEAVDDSQLPKDRFSAERLKGVDSTLKIQPAELGDSAVYLCASSQPSGRKRNEQFFGPGTRLTVL.

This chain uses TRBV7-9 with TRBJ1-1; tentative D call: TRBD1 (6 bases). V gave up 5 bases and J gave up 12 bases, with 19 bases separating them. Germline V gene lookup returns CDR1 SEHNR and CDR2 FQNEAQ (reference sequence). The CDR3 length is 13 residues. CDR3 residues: CASSLGWGARSFF. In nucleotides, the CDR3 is TGTGCCAGCAGCCTCGGCTGGGGGGCGCGATCTTTCTTT.

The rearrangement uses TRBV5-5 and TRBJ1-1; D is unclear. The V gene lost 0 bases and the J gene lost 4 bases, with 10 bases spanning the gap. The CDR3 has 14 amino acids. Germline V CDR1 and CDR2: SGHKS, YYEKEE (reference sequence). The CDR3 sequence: CASSLAPMGTEAFF. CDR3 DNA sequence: TGTGCCAGCAGCTTGGCTCCGATGGGCACTGAAGCTTTCTTT.